The subject of this entry is one TCR beta chain. Its specificity is not known. This sample is drawn from a study of T cell repertoires in cytomegalovirus infection. In the study overall: TCR beta signatures that were public indicated CMV infection and matching HLA type.

Broader study findings: CMV-specific HLA-C-restricted TCR beta clonotypes dominated the ex vivo response. Carriers of CMV and the relevant HLA type were discriminated by public TCR beta frequency.

TCRdb fed the reads into MiXCR, producing one record per CDR3 protein. The data show approximately 76,000 distinct CDR3 sequences, 3.7% seen once. There are 11 residues in the CDR3. With 4 bases removed from V and 4 bases from J, the gap between germline ends came to 4 bases. Germline V lookup: CDR1 KGHDR, CDR2 SFDVKD. The chain couples TRBV24-1 to TRBJ2-7; D remains unclear. The receptor comes from a human donor in good health (CMV status not recorded). Some clones in this sample may be carry-over from other donors' samples. Input material: PBMCs. In DNA, the CDR3 is TGTGCCACCAGTGACGATTACGAGCAGTACTTC. Protein sequence: CATSDDYEQYF.